This is a list of T cell receptor beta chains from one sample in a study of cytomegalovirus exposure and HLA in healthy donors. Sequencing was performed with immunoSEQ multiplex PCR; in TCRdb, only in-frame clones are kept and a portion is missing. Here the sample spans about 130,000 clones, under 90% being singletons. Sequenced input: PBMCs. The receptor source for this set is a man aged 18-30 years in good health and CMV-seronegative. The CDR3 runs from the conserved cysteine through the conserved F or W. A D gene is named only where the DNA matches it firmly. Size tells how often a clone was seen (once, few, many) or the class of an expanded clone, and some rows leave it out.

TRBJ1-1 | NA | TRBV27 | NA | CASTRRTEAFF | TGTGCCAGCACCCGGCGGACTGAAGCTTTCTTT
TRBJ1-1 | TRBD1 | TRBV4-3 | NA | CASSPGQGAFDTEAFF | TGCGCCAGCAGCCCTGGACAGGGGGCATTCGACACTGAAGCTTTCTTT
TRBJ2-5 | NA | TRBV6-4 | NA | CASRVGLPIQETQYF | TGTGCCAGCCGCGTAGGACTTCCAATCCAAGAGACCCAGTACTTC
TRBJ1-4 | NA | TRBV4-2 | NA | CASSQELRSINEKLFF | TGTGCCAGCAGCCAAGAATTAAGGAGTATAAATGAAAAACTGTTTTTT
TRBJ2-7 | NA | TRBV19 | NA | CASSRGSNEQYF | TGTGCCAGTAGTCGAGGGAGTAACGAGCAGTACTTC
TRBJ1-2 | NA | TRBV18 | NA | CASSPPSGMGYTF | TGTGCCAGCTCACCACCTTCCGGGATGGGCTACACCTTC
TRBJ2-7 | TRBD1 | TRBV27 | NA | CASRAARDRAEQYF | TGTGCCAGCCGTGCCGCCCGGGACAGGGCCGAGCAGTACTTC
TRBJ2-2 | NA | TRBV15 | NA | CATSPYPGELFF | TGTGCCACCAGCCCGTATCCCGGGGAGCTGTTTTTT
TRBJ2-1 | NA | TRBV20-1 | NA | CSAFDNEQFF | TGCAGTGCCTTCGACAATGAGCAGTTCTTC
TRBJ2-5 | NA | TRBV7-9 | NA | CASSLAQSQETQYF | TGTGCCAGCAGCTTAGCACAGAGCCAAGAGACCCAGTACTTC
TRBJ2-5 | TRBD1 | TRBV2 | NA | CASRDRGETQYF | TGTGCCAGCAGGGACAGGGGAGAGACCCAGTACTTC
TRBJ1-2 | TRBD1 | TRBV5-4 | NA | CASSAWTGRFDTF | TGTGCCAGCAGCGCATGGACAGGGCGGTTTGACACCTTC
TRBJ1-1 | NA | TRBV18 | NA | CASSPQGMNTEAFF | TGTGCCAGCTCACCTCAGGGGATGAACACTGAAGCTTTCTTT
TRBJ2-5 | NA | TRBV14 | NA | CASSVVKLGKETQYF | TGTGCCAGCAGCGTGGTAAAACTAGGGAAAGAGACCCAGTACTTC
TRBJ1-1 | NA | TRBV19 | NA | CASSIEVARMNTEAFF | TGTGCCAGTAGTATAGAGGTGGCCCGCATGAACACTGAAGCTTTCTTT
TRBJ1-1 | NA | TRBV9 | NA | CASSVVDGVATEAFF | TGTGCCAGCAGCGTAGTGGACGGGGTTGCCACTGAAGCTTTCTTT
TRBJ1-1 | NA | TRBV18 | NA | CASSWGQTNTEAFF | TGTGCCAGCTCATGGGGGCAGACGAACACTGAAGCTTTCTTT
TRBJ2-1 | TRBD2 | TRBV4-3 | NA | CASSRTSGLYEQFF | TGCGCCAGCAGCCGGACTAGCGGGCTCTATGAGCAGTTCTTC
TRBJ2-3 | NA | TRBV5-1 | once | CASSLSRGGTDTQYF | TGCGCCAGCAGCTTGTCTCGCGGAGGCACAGATACGCAGTATTTT
TRBJ2-5 | NA | TRBV7-2 | NA | CASSRNAAGTQYF | TGTGCCAGCAGCCGCAATGCGGCGGGGACCCAGTACTTC
TRBJ1-2 | TRBD1 | TRBV6-5 | NA | CASRRGQGNYGYTF | TGTGCCAGCAGAAGGGGACAGGGTAACTATGGCTACACCTTC
TRBJ2-2 | NA | TRBV7-9 | few | CASSLYQGSAGELFF | TGTGCCAGCAGCTTATACCAGGGTAGTGCCGGGGAGCTGTTTTTT
TRBJ2-7 | NA | TRBV7-9 | NA | CASSFSGLDEQYF | TGTGCCAGCAGCTTCTCGGGTCTGGACGAGCAGTACTTC
TRBJ1-2 | NA | TRBV27 | few | CASSTGTNYGYTF | TGTGCCAGCAGTACAGGGACCAACTATGGCTACACCTTC
TRBJ1-1 | TRBD1 | TRBV10-3 | NA | CATGQDLVGGTEAFF | TGTGCCACAGGACAGGATTTGGTAGGTGGCACTGAAGCTTTCTTT